Described below is a single T cell receptor (beta chain) sequence and its context. These data belong to a study of technical replicates of blood from several donors. Clones were sequenced by immunoSEQ multiplex PCR, and TCRdb holds only the in-frame ones, with some missing. The table lists around 84,000 clones, around nine tenths of them singletons, with about 0.23% in the top ten. Deletions cut 5 bases from V and 0 bases from J, with 17 bases between. The germline CDR1 and CDR2 sequences are SGHVS and FNYEAQ. The CDR3 has 16 residues. The sequence derives from a human donor in good health. The sequenced sample was T cells isolated from PBMCs. This chain joins TRBV7-6 and TRBJ2-7; weak D call: TRBD1 (5 bases). The CDR3 protein is CASSPHQAGNSYEQYF. In nucleotides, the CDR3 is TGTGCCAGCAGCCCTCACCAGGCAGGGAACTCCTACGAGCAGTACTTC.